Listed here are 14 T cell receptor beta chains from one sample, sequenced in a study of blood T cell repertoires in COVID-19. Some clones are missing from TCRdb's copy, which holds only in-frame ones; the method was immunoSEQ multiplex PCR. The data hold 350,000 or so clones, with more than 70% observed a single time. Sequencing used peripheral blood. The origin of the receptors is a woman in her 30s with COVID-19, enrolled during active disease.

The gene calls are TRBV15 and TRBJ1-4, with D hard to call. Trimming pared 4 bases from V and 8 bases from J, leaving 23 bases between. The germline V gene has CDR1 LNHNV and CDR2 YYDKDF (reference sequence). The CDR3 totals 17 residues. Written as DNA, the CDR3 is TGTGCCACCAGCAAGTGGAAACAGCCGGCCGGGGAGGAAAAACTGTTTTTT. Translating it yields CATSKWKQPAGEEKLFF.

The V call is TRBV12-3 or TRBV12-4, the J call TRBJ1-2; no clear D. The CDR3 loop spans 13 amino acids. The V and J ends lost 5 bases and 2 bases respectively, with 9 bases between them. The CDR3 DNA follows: TGTGCCAGCAGTCCCTCCCGGAACTATGGCTACACCTTC. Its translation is CASSPSRNYGYTF.

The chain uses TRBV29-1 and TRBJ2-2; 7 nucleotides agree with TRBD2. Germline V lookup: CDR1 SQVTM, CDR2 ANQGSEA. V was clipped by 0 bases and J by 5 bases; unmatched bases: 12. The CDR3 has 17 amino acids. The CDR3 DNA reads TGCAGCGTTGAAGAGCCGGCTAGCGGACGTCTAACCGGGGAGCTGTTTTTT. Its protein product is CSVEEPASGRLTGELFF.

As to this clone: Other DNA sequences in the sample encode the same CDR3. The DNA of the CDR3 is TGTGCCAGCAGCCAAGCGGGTGGCTACACCTTC. Protein: CASSQAGGYTF. The chain links TRBV3-1 (or the pseudogene TRBV3-2) to TRBJ1-2; D remains ambiguous. Germline CDR1 reads LGHDT; CDR2 reads YNNKEL (reference sequence). V lost 1 base and J lost 7, with 4 bases in between. The CDR3 is made up of 11 amino acids.

The CDR3, as DNA: TGTGCCTGGAGCTTGGTGAGGACAGCTGTATACTACGAGCAGTACTTC. It specifies CAWSLVRTAVYYEQYF. This chain uses TRBV30 with TRBJ2-7, with D possibly TRBD1 on 6 matching bases. The germline V gene encodes CDR1 GTSNPN and CDR2 SVGIG (reference sequence). The germline V and J ends were trimmed by 3 bases and 3 bases, with 21 bases remaining between them. There are 16 residues in the CDR3.

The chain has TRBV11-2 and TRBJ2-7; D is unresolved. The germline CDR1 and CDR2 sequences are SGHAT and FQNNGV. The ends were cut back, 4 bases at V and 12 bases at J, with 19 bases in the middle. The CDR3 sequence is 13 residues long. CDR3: CASSSPGFLFPYV. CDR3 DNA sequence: TGTGCCAGCAGCTCACCCGGGTTCCTATTCCCGTACGTC.

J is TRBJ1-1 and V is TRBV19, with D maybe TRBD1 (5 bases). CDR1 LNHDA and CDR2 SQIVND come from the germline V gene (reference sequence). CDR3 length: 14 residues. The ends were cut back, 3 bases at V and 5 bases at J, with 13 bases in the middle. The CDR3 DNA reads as TGTGCCAGTAGTATCGGTGGGGGGAGTACTGAAGCTTTCTTT. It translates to CASSIGGGSTEAFF. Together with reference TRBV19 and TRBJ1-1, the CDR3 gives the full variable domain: DGGITQSPKYLFRKEGQNVTLSCEQNLNHDAMYWYRQDPGQGLRLIYYSQIVNDFQKGDIAEGYSVSREKKESFPLTVTSAQKNPTAFYLCASSIGGGSTEAFFGQGTRLTVV.

DNA of the CDR3: TGTGCCAGCAGGAGACTAGCGGCGACTGACACCGGGGAGCTGTTTTTT. Protein sequence: CASRRLAATDTGELFF. The chain joins TRBV4-2 to TRBJ2-2, with 9 bases aligning to TRBD2. V was pared by 6 bases and J by 3 bases, with 8 bases of the junction left unmatched. The CDR3 contains 16 residues. Germline CDR1 LGHNA, CDR2 YNFKEQ.

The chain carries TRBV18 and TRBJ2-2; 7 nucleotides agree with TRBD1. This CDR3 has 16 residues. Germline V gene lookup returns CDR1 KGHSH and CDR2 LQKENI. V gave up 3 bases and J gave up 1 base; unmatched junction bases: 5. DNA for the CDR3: TGTGCCAGCTCACCTGGATCAGGGGGGAACACCGGGGAGCTGTTTTTT. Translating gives CASSPGSGGNTGELFF.

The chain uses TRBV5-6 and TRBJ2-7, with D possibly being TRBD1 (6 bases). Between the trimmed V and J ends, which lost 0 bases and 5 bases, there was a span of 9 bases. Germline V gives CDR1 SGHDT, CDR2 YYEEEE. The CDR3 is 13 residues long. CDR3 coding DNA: TGTGCCAGCAGCTTGGTCCAGGGGAACGAGCAGTACTTC. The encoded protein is CASSLVQGNEQYF. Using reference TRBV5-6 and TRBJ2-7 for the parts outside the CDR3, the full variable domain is DAGVTQSPTHLIKTRGQQVTLRCSPKSGHDTVSWYQQALGQGPQFIFQYYEEEERQRGNFPDRFSGHQFPNYSSELNVNALLLGDSALYLCASSLVQGNEQYFGPGTRLTVT.

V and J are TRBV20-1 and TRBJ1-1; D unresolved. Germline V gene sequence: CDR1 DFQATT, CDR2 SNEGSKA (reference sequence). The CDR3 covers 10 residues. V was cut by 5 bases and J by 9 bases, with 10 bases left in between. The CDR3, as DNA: TGCAGTGCTCTTCAGAACCAAGCTTTCTTT. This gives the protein CSALQNQAFF.

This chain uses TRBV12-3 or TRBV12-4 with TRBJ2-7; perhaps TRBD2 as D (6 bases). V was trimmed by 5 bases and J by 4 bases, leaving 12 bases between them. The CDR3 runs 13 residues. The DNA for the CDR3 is TGTGCCAGCAGTCCCTTAGGAGGGTACGAGCAGTACTTC. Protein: CASSPLGGYEQYF.

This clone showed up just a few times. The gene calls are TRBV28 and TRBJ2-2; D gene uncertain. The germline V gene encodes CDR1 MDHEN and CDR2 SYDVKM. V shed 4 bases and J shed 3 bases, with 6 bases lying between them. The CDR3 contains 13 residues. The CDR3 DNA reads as TGTGCCAGCAGTTCCCGTTACACCGGGGAGCTGTTTTTT. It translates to CASSSRYTGELFF.

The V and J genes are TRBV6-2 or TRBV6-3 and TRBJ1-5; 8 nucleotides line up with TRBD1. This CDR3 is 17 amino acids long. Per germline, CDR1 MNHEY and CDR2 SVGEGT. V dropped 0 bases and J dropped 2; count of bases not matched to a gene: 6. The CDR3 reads CASSYSDGQGGNQPQHF. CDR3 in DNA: TGTGCCAGCAGTTACTCAGACGGACAGGGAGGCAATCAGCCCCAGCATTTT.